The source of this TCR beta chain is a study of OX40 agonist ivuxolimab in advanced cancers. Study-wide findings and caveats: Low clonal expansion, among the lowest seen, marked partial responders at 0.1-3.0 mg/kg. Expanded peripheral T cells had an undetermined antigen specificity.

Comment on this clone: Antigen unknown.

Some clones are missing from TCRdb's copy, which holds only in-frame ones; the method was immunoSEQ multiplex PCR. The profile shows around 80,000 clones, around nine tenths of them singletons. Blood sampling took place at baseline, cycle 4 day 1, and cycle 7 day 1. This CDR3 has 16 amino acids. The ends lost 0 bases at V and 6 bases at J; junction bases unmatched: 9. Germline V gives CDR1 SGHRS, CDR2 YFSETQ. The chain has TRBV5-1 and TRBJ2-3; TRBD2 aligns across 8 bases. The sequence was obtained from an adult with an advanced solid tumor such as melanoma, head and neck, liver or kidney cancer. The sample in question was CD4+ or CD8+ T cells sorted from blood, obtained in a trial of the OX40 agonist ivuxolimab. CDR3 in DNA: TGCGCCAGCAGCTTGGAGCCGGGCCCGGGAGGGGATACGCAGTATTTT. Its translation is CASSLEPGPGGDTQYF.